A single sample gave rise to the 18 T cell receptor beta chains below, sequenced in a study of a mutant IDH1 vaccine in newly diagnosed glioma. The time point: week 11, during vaccination. Every vaccine dose comprised 300 ug of mutant IDH1 20-mer peptide plus topical imiquimod. Produced via immunoSEQ multiplex PCR; TCRdb's table is partial and in-frame only. The sample carries fewer than 75,000 clones, 65% to 85% recorded once. Their recognized antigens are unknown. Specimen: PBMCs, collected from a glioma patient whose treatment included an IDH1 peptide vaccine. These receptors were collected from a woman aged 45-65 years with glioma.

The chain employs TRBV9 and TRBJ1-1; possibly TRBD1 for D (5 bases). The germline V gene encodes CDR1 SGDLS and CDR2 YYNGEE. V lost 2 bases and J lost 0, with 8 bases in between. This CDR3 is 14 amino acids long. The CDR3 is CASSVDSLNTEAFF. CDR3 bases: TGTGCCAGCAGCGTTGACAGCTTGAACACTGAAGCTTTCTTT. Using reference TRBV9 and TRBJ1-1 for the parts outside the CDR3, the full variable domain is DSGVTQTPKHLITATGQRVTLRCSPRSGDLSVYWYQQSLDQGLQFLIQYYNGEERAKGNILERFSAQQFPDLHSELNLSSLELGDSALYFCASSVDSLNTEAFFGQGTRLTVV.

The chain combines TRBV19 with TRBJ2-2; no definite D call. V was trimmed by 4 bases and J by 4 bases, leaving 10 bases between them. The CDR3 totals 14 residues. Germline V lookup: CDR1 LNHDA, CDR2 SQIVND (reference sequence). CDR3 protein: CASSRVRTTGELFF. The CDR3 DNA is TGTGCCAGTAGTAGGGTGCGAACCACCGGGGAGCTGTTTTTT. Drawing the rest from reference TRBV19 and TRBJ2-2, the complete variable domain is DGGITQSPKYLFRKEGQNVTLSCEQNLNHDAMYWYRQDPGQGLRLIYYSQIVNDFQKGDIAEGYSVSREKKESFPLTVTSAQKNPTAFYLCASSRVRTTGELFFGEGSRLTVL.

V and J are TRBV4-2 and TRBJ1-2, with 9 bases aligning to TRBD1. The CDR3 runs to 16 residues. Unmatched junction bases numbered 9, after V lost 3 bases and J lost 4 bases. Germline V gene data show CDR1 as LGHNA and CDR2 as YNFKEQ. CDR3 nucleotide sequence: TGTGCCAGCAGCCAGGGGTTGACAGGGGGAGTCTATGGCTACACCTTC. Translation: CASSQGLTGGVYGYTF.

In DNA, the CDR3 is TGCGCCAGCGGCCCAGGGGGCTATTATGCTGAAGCTTTCTTT. Amino acid sequence: CASGPGGYYAEAFF. This chain connects TRBV4-1 to TRBJ1-1; 8 nucleotides agree with TRBD1. Trimming took 8 bases from V and 6 from J; bases not matched to a gene: 11. CDR1 and CDR2 from the germline V gene are MGHRA and YSYEKL. CDR3 size: 14 residues.

The chain carries TRBV6-1 and TRBJ2-3; D unclear. Trimming cost V 3 bases and J 3 bases, with 10 bases left between them. The CDR3 has 14 amino acids. CDR1 is MNHNS, CDR2 SASEGT, per germline. The CDR3 nucleotides are TGTGCCAGCAGTGATAACGGCGCAACAGATACGCAGTATTTT. This codes for CASSDNGATDTQYF.

J is TRBJ2-2 and V is TRBV5-6, with TRBD2 matching 14 bases. Germline V gene sequence: CDR1 SGHDT, CDR2 YYEEEE. This CDR3 spans 18 amino acids. The V and J ends lost 1 base and 1 base, in that order; junction bases with no gene match: 3. The CDR3 here is CASSLFGTSGGNTGELFF. The DNA for the CDR3 is TGTGCCAGCAGCTTGTTCGGGACTAGCGGGGGGAACACCGGGGAGCTGTTTTTT.

V and J are TRBV7-9 and TRBJ2-1, with 7 bases matching TRBD2. The J segment lost 6 bases and the V segment lost 2 bases, leaving 16 bases of the junction unmatched. The CDR3 spans 18 residues. CDR1 is SEHNR, CDR2 FQNEAQ, per germline (reference sequence). The CDR3 protein is CASSLRRFGGGRVNEQFF. In DNA, the CDR3 is TGTGCCAGCAGCTTAAGGAGATTCGGCGGGGGAAGGGTCAATGAGCAGTTCTTC.

The genes are TRBV6-1 and TRBJ1-5; 7 bases agree with TRBD1. This CDR3 has 14 amino acids. CDR1 is MNHNS, CDR2 SASEGT, per germline. The V segment lost 7 bases and the J segment 7 bases; nucleotides outside the gene matches: 10. The CDR3, as DNA: TGTGCCAGCACTACTGACAGGGAGGACCAGCCCCAGCATTTT. Translated, it gives CASTTDREDQPQHF.

The chain carries TRBV15 and TRBJ2-3, with a weak D call TRBD1 (5 bases). V lost 0 bases to trimming and J lost 4 bases, with 14 bases between them. Germline CDR1 LNHNV, CDR2 YYDKDF (reference sequence). This CDR3 contains 16 residues. CDR3 in DNA: TGTGCCACCAGCAGAGATAGGGTGGGGCAAGCAGATACGCAGTATTTT. Protein product: CATSRDRVGQADTQYF.

The chain recombines TRBV19 with TRBJ1-5; D is ambiguous. V was clipped by 3 bases and J by 6 bases, with 6 bases between them. From germline, CDR1 is LNHDA and CDR2 SQIVND (reference sequence). The CDR3 has 12 amino acids. The CDR3 bases are TGTGCCAGTAGTATGGGTGTTCAGCCCCAGCATTTT. Amino acid sequence: CASSMGVQPQHF.

This chain connects TRBV19 to TRBJ2-1; tentatively, D is TRBD2 (6 bases). CDR3 length: 15 amino acids. From germline, CDR1 is LNHDA and CDR2 SQIVND (reference sequence). V lost 4 bases to trimming and J lost 0 bases, with 10 bases between them. The CDR3 DNA is TGTGCCAGTAGTACCGGGGGTAGCTCCTACAATGAGCAGTTCTTC. It encodes CASSTGGSSYNEQFF.

The rearrangement links TRBV19 to TRBJ1-2; 9 bases fit TRBD1. With V trimmed by 4 bases and J by 2 bases, 5 bases remained unmatched. Germline lookup yields CDR1 LNHDA and CDR2 SQIVND (reference sequence). CDR3 length equals 15 residues. The CDR3 loop is CASSTWGTGNYGYTF. CDR3 nucleotides: TGTGCCAGTAGTACGTGGGGGACAGGGAACTATGGCTACACCTTC.

The V gene is TRBV6-1, the J gene TRBJ2-1; 8 bases fit TRBD1. Germline CDR1 and CDR2: MNHNS and SASEGT. With 5 bases clipped from V and 9 bases from J, the junction kept 12 bases outside the gene matches. This CDR3 contains 15 residues. The CDR3: CASSKGQGGDREQFF. CDR3 bases: TGTGCCAGCAGTAAAGGACAGGGTGGGGATCGTGAGCAGTTCTTC.

This chain connects TRBV7-5 to TRBJ1-2; the table gives TRBD1 as D, unverified against the DNA. TRBV7-5 is deemed a pseudogene. There are 15 residues in the CDR3. The CDR3 nucleotides read TGTGTCAGAAGCTTAGCGCTTCCAGGGTTTAATGGCTACACCTTC. It specifies CVRSLALPGFNGYTF.

This clone appeared once. The chain carries TRBV18 and TRBJ1-4; D call uncertain. The CDR3 runs 15 residues. Trimming removed 2 bases from V and 4 bases from J, with 11 bases in between. Germline CDR1 reads KGHSH; CDR2 reads LQKENI. The DNA of the CDR3 is TGTGCCAGCTCACCATTTGACGGATTTAATGAAAAACTGTTTTTT. Residues: CASSPFDGFNEKLFF.

The chain joins TRBV9 to TRBJ2-4; D possibly uses TRBD1 or TRBD2 (5 bases each). Per germline, CDR1 SGDLS and CDR2 YYNGEE. This CDR3 is 13 amino acids long. V was trimmed by 5 bases and J by 5 bases, leaving 11 bases between them. The CDR3 reads CASSVGGENIQYF. For the CDR3, the DNA is TGTGCCAGCAGTGTTGGGGGAGAAAACATTCAGTACTTC.

The chain recombines TRBV27 with TRBJ1-4; D gene unclear. Germline CDR1 MNHEY, CDR2 SMNVEV (reference sequence). The CDR3 is made up of 14 amino acids. Trimming took 6 bases from V and 0 from J, leaving 8 bases between them. The CDR3 region has the DNA TGTGCCAGCAGCAGCGAAACAACTAATGAAAAACTGTTTTTT. This codes for CASSSETTNEKLFF.

The genes are TRBV6-1 and TRBJ2-7, with 7 bases fitting TRBD1. The CDR3 extends over 12 amino acids. V was pared by 11 bases and J by 2 bases, with 6 bases of the junction left unmatched. The V gene's germline CDR1 is MNHNS and CDR2 SASEGT. This CDR3 reads CASNQGAYEQYF. CDR3 DNA sequence: TGTGCCTCCAATCAGGGGGCCTACGAGCAGTACTTC.